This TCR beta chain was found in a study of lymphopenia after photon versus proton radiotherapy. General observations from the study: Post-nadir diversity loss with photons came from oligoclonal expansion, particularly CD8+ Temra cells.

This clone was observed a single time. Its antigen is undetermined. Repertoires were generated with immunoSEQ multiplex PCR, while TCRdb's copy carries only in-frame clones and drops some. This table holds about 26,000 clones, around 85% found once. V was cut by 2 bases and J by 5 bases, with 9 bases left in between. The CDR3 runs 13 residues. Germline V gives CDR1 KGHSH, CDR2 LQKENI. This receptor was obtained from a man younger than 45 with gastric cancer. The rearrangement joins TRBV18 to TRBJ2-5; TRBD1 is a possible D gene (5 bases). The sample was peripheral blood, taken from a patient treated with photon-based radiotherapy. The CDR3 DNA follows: TGTGCCAGCTCACCAATAGGGGCGGAGACCCAGTACTTC. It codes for CASSPIGAETQYF.